This T cell receptor (beta chain) came from a study of CXCR3-negative and CXCR3-positive naive CD8 T cells. The CD45RO-CCR7+CD27+CD95- phenotype denoted naive CD8+ T cells. Study results and limitations: Naive cells that were CXCR3-negative or CXCR3-positive used TRBV-TRBJ genes alike, while memory cells diverged. CXCR3-positive naive cells had more hydrophobic TRB CDR3s than CXCR3-negative naive cells.

5' RACE that incorporated UMI labels was used to prepare the TRB cDNA libraries. TCRdb re-called the 5' RACE reads and gives one entry per CDR3 protein, without DNA. The ten top clones account for 1.5% to 2%, within a sample of approximately 83,000 distinct CDR3 sequences. Worth noting for this clonotype: Its antigen is unidentified.

Source material: naive CXCR3- CD8+ T cells from blood. Indicated subset: CD45RO-CCR7+CD27+CD95- naive CD8+ T cells lacking CXCR3 (TNR3-). The TCR originated in a human donor in good health. Some clones in this sample may be carry-over from other donors' samples.

CDR3 sequence: CASSSWTGIRDTQYF. This chain joins TRBV7-2 and TRBJ2-3; lacking DNA, the TRBD1 call made by TCRdb goes unchecked. The CDR3 sequence is 15 residues long. Germline-derived CDR1 and CDR2 are SGHTA and FQGNSA.